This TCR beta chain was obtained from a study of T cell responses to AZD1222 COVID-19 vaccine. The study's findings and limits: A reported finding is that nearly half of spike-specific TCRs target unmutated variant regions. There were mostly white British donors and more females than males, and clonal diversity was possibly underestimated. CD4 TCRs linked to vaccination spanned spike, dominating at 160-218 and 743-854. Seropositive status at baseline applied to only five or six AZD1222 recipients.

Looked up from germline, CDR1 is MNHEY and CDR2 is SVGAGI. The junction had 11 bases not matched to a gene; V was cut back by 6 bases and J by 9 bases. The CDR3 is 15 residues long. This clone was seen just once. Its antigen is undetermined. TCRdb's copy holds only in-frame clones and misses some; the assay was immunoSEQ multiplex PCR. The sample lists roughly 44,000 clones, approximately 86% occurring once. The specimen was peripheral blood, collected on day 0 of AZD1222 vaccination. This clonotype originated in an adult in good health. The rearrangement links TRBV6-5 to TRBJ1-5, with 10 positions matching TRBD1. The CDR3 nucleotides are TGTGCCAGCAGCACAAACCGACAGGGGGCTTGGCCCCAGCATTTT. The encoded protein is CASSTNRQGAWPQHF.